Below, 20 T cell receptor beta chains from the same sample are listed, as sequenced in a study of T-cell reconstitution after alpha-beta-depleted transplantation in children. The library targeted TCRbeta and was prepared with unique molecular identifiers. TCRdb reanalysed the PCR reads using MiXCR and keeps one entry per CDR3 protein. The table records fewer than 550,000 distinct CDR3 sequences, 8% to 11% of them present only once. The material was PBMCs, obtained before TCRalphabeta/CD19-depleted stem cell transplant. The receptor source for this set is a child under 10 years old with inherited bone marrow failure, due to receive a stem cell transplant.

This clonotype was picked up many times. The chain employs TRBV6-1 and TRBJ2-7; 12 positions match TRBD2. The CDR3 is made up of 15 amino acids. CDR1 and CDR2 from the germline V gene are MNHNS and SASEGT. V trimming: 1 base; J trimming: 3 bases; junction bases outside the gene matches: 1. CDR3 coding DNA: TGTGCCAGCAGTGAAGTGGGACTAGCGGGCTACGAGCAGTACTTC. As protein: CASSEVGLAGYEQYF.

This rearrangement joins TRBV5-5 to TRBJ2-1; 10 bases line up with TRBD2. Germline loops: CDR1 SGHKS, CDR2 YYEKEE (reference sequence). The CDR3 extends over 15 amino acids. Trimming took 5 bases from V and 6 from J; bases not matched to a gene: 8. DNA for the CDR3: TGTGCCAGCAGGAGTCAAGCGGGAGGGCCCAATGAGCAGTTCTTC. It encodes CASRSQAGGPNEQFF. The full variable domain, in which reference TRBV5-5 and TRBJ2-1 provide the parts outside the CDR3, is DAGVTQSPTHLIKTRGQQVTLRCSPISGHKSVSWYQQVLGQGPQFIFQYYEKEERGRGNFPDRFSARQFPNYSSELNVNALLLGDSALYLCASRSQAGGPNEQFFGPGTRLTVL.

The chain employs TRBV5-1 and TRBJ1-2; 9 bases agree with TRBD1. Trimming removed 4 bases from V and 7 bases from J; junction bases left unmatched: 8. This CDR3 has 14 residues. Germline CDR1 is SGHRS and CDR2 is YFSETQ. The DNA for the CDR3 is TGCGCCAGCAGCCCACCGGGACAGGGTTCTGGCTACACCTTC. It codes for CASSPPGQGSGYTF.

In its sample, this clonotype was seen many times. This chain joins TRBV2 and TRBJ2-5, with D perhaps being TRBD1 or TRBD2 (5 bases each). This CDR3 has 14 residues. From germline, CDR1 is SNHLY and CDR2 FYNNEI. Trimming left V 2 bases short and J 9 bases short, with 16 bases between. Written as DNA, the CDR3 is TGTGCCAGCAGTGAACTTCCAGGGACCCACGCCCAGTACTTC. Translating gives CASSELPGTHAQYF.

There are many counts of this clonotype. The chain joins TRBV7-8 to TRBJ1-5; 10 bases match TRBD1. Germline trimming cut 5 bases from V and 7 bases from J; bases unmatched to any gene: 5. This CDR3 has 14 residues. Germline V gives CDR1 SGHVS, CDR2 FQNEAQ. The CDR3 protein is CASSPGQGEQPQHF. CDR3 nucleotides: TGTGCCAGCAGCCCCGGACAGGGGGAACAGCCCCAGCATTTT.

On this clonotype: A read error is possible here, since a much larger clone lies one base away. This chain joins TRBV3-1 and TRBJ2-1; possibly TRBD1 for D (5 bases). The CDR3 length is 14 residues. The germline V and J ends were trimmed by 0 bases and 6 bases, with 9 bases remaining between them. Germline V gene data show CDR1 as LGHDT and CDR2 as YNNKEL (reference sequence). CDR3 DNA: TGTGCCAGCAGCCAAGAGCCTAGGGGCAATGAGCAGTTCTTC. Translation gives CASSQEPRGNEQFF.

The table lists this clonotype with many counts. V usage is TRBV7-2 and J usage is TRBJ2-7; maybe TRBD1 (6 bases). The CDR3 is made up of 17 amino acids. Looked up from germline, CDR1 is SGHTA and CDR2 is FQGNSA. V lost 4 bases, J lost 1 base, and 20 bases lay in between. The CDR3 is CASSSSWGLALSYEQYF. Here the CDR3 DNA reads TGTGCCAGCAGCTCTTCCTGGGGGCTAGCCTTATCCTACGAGCAGTACTTC.

This clonotype was detected many times. The J gene is TRBJ1-6, the V gene TRBV11-2; D might be TRBD1 (5 bases). CDR3 length: 16 residues. V was pared by 2 bases and J by 13 bases, with 21 bases between. CDR1 is SGHAT and CDR2 is FQNNGV in the germline V gene. The chain's CDR3 is CASSLSIRPEGMPLHF. The CDR3 DNA reads as TGTGCCAGCAGCTTATCCATCAGGCCCGAGGGGATGCCCCTCCACTTT.

This clonotype was counted ten times or more. This CDR3 is CSARDHGSNQPQHF. The CDR3 DNA reads as TGCAGTGCTAGAGATCATGGTAGCAATCAGCCCCAGCATTTT. The rearrangement joins TRBV20-1 to TRBJ1-5; D call uncertain. V lost 0 bases and J lost 0, with 6 bases in between. Looked up from germline, CDR1 is DFQATT and CDR2 is SNEGSKA (reference sequence). This CDR3 comprises 14 residues.

This clonotype was counted ten times or more. V usage is TRBV11-2 and J usage is TRBJ2-7; 8 bases fit TRBD1. Germline V gives CDR1 SGHAT, CDR2 FQNNGV. CDR3 length: 15 residues. The ends lost 2 bases at V and 6 bases at J; junction bases unmatched: 9. The CDR3 loop reads CASSLTRTGPLEQYF. As DNA, the CDR3 is TGTGCCAGCAGCTTAACCCGGACAGGGCCCCTCGAGCAGTACTTC.

This clonotype was detected a few times. The rearrangement joins TRBV28 to TRBJ2-5; TRBD2 matches at 7 bases. The CDR3 loop spans 15 amino acids. J lost 4 bases, V lost 3 bases, and 8 bases had no gene match. Germline V lookup: CDR1 MDHEN, CDR2 SYDVKM. CDR3 in DNA: TGTGCCAGCAGTTTCGAGGGAGGGGCCTTAGAGACCCAGTACTTC. Protein sequence: CASSFEGGALETQYF. Full variable domain (rest looked up from reference TRBV28 and TRBJ2-5): DVKVTQSSRYLVKRTGEKVFLECVQDMDHENMFWYRQDPGLGLRLIYFSYDVKMKEKGDIPEGYSVSREKKERFSLILESASTNQTSMYLCASSFEGGALETQYFGPGTRLLVL.

This clonotype was seen repeatedly, ten times or more. V is TRBV4-3 and J is TRBJ2-3; 14 bases match TRBD2. With V trimmed by 5 bases and J by 7 bases, 5 bases remained unmatched. The CDR3 totals 15 residues. Germline CDR1 is LGHNA and CDR2 is YSLEER. Here the CDR3 reads CASSRGLAGENTQYF. The CDR3 region has the DNA TGCGCCAGCAGCAGGGGACTAGCGGGAGAGAATACGCAGTATTTT.

V usage is TRBV7-2 and J usage is TRBJ2-7, with D perhaps being TRBD1 or TRBD2 (5 bases each). Germline-derived CDR1 and CDR2 are SGHTA and FQGNSA. The V gene lost 3 bases and the J gene lost 2 bases, with 14 bases spanning the gap. There are 15 residues in the CDR3. In DNA, the CDR3 is TGTGCCAGCAGCTTCTCGGGGTTGGGGCCCTACGAGCAGTACTTC. Translation gives CASSFSGLGPYEQYF.

This clonotype occurred once. Just one base apart from a much larger clone, this may be a read error. The chain employs TRBV4-1 and TRBJ1-2; 7 bases agree with TRBD1. The germline V gene has CDR1 MGHRA and CDR2 YSYEKL. J lost 9 bases, V lost 8 bases, and 24 bases had no gene match. The CDR3 totals 17 residues. Here the CDR3 DNA reads TGCGCCAGCGACCCGACAGGGTTAGGCCCTCCGGGGGATCGCTACACCTTC. Protein sequence: CASDPTGLGPPGDRYTF.

This clonotype was seen ten or more times. This sequence joins TRBV4-2 and TRBJ2-2; D call uncertain. The germline V and J ends were trimmed by 6 bases and 4 bases, with 9 bases remaining between them. Per germline, CDR1 LGHNA and CDR2 YNFKEQ. The CDR3 runs 13 residues. This CDR3 is CASRNETTGELFF. The CDR3 DNA is TGTGCCAGCAGAAATGAAACCACCGGGGAGCTGTTTTTT.

This clonotype was seen just once. This sequence may be a read error, since a much larger clone differs from it by one base. The V call is TRBV20-1, the J call TRBJ2-5, with D unresolved. V shed 5 bases and J shed 0 bases, with 10 bases lying between them. The V gene's germline CDR1 is DFQATT and CDR2 SNEGSKA (reference sequence). This CDR3 has 13 amino acids. CDR3 in DNA: TGCAGTGCTTTCGACCGGGACCAAGAGACCCAGTACTTC. Amino acid sequence: CSAFDRDQETQYF.

This clonotype was seen many times. Here the CDR3 DNA reads TGCGCCAGCAGCGACTCCCTCCGGGGAAACAACCACTATGGCTACACCTTC. It is translated as CASSDSLRGNNHYGYTF. The gene calls are TRBV4-3 and TRBJ1-2; D remains unclear. The germline V gene encodes CDR1 LGHNA and CDR2 YSLEER. The V end lost 5 bases, the J end lost 3 bases, and 22 bases lay between the germline ends. CDR3 size: 17 residues.

This clonotype has a count of ten or more. V usage is TRBV12-3 or TRBV12-4 and J usage is TRBJ2-7, with TRBD2 identical over 14 bases. The J segment lost 3 bases and the V segment lost 5 bases, leaving 6 bases of the junction unmatched. The CDR3 extends over 16 amino acids. The CDR3 DNA reads as TGTGCCAGCAGTCCCCGGACTAGCGGGAGGAACTACGAGCAGTACTTC. Translating it yields CASSPRTSGRNYEQYF.

This clonotype has more than one count but fewer than ten. This chain links TRBV6-5 with TRBJ2-3; 12 nucleotides line up with TRBD2. The CDR3 covers 17 residues. Germline-derived CDR1 and CDR2 are MNHEY and SVGAGI. The J segment lost 5 bases and the V segment lost 6 bases, leaving 12 bases of the junction unmatched. This CDR3 reads CASSNLLAGGLGDTQYF. CDR3 in DNA: TGTGCCAGCAGCAACCTCCTAGCGGGAGGGCTCGGAGATACGCAGTATTTT.

This clonotype turned up a few times. The V and J genes are TRBV30 and TRBJ1-1; TRBD1 might be the D (6 bases). The CDR3 consists of 12 residues. Germline V gene sequence: CDR1 GTSNPN, CDR2 SVGIG (reference sequence). V lost 2 bases and J lost 7, with 11 bases in between. CDR3 coding DNA: TGTGCCTGGAGTATAGACAGGAGTGAAGCTTTCTTT. Translation gives CAWSIDRSEAFF.